The 28 T cell receptor beta chains in this list originate from one sample, sequenced in a study of cytomegalovirus exposure and HLA in healthy donors. Using immunoSEQ multiplex PCR, the repertoire was profiled, and TCRdb retains in-frame clones only, with some absent. The sample yields 100,000 to 150,000 clones, around 94% seen once. The source material was PBMCs. All receptors come from a woman aged 18-30 years in good health and CMV-seronegative.

The gene calls are TRBV19 and TRBJ2-3; D is uncertain. V lost 9 bases and J 4 bases, leaving 17 bases between the germline ends. CDR1 and CDR2 (germline): LNHDA, SQIVND (reference sequence). The length of the CDR3 is 14 residues. CDR3 in DNA: TGTGCCAGCGGCGTAGGAGTCTCATCAGATACGCAGTATTTT. Encoded protein: CASGVGVSSDTQYF.

This CDR3 is CASSLASSLNTEAFF. The CDR3 nucleotides read TGTGCCAGCAGTTTAGCTTCTAGTTTGAACACTGAAGCTTTCTTT. This chain uses TRBV28 with TRBJ1-1, with D hard to call. CDR3 length equals 15 residues. Germline V gives CDR1 MDHEN, CDR2 SYDVKM. Trimming left V 2 bases short and J 0 bases short, with 10 bases between.

The rearrangement uses TRBV7-9 and TRBJ1-2; D remains unclear. The germline V gene encodes CDR1 SEHNR and CDR2 FQNEAQ (reference sequence). The CDR3 runs 13 residues. V gave up 5 bases and J gave up 5 bases, with 12 bases separating them. The CDR3, as DNA: TGTGCCAGCAGCGTCCCTGAGGATTATGGCTACACCTTC. Encoded protein: CASSVPEDYGYTF.

This sequence joins TRBV11-1 and TRBJ2-3, with 7 bases aligning to TRBD1. Trimming took 5 bases from V and 6 from J; bases not matched to a gene: 14. This CDR3 is built from 16 residues. Germline CDR1 and CDR2: SGHAT and FQDESV (reference sequence). As DNA, the CDR3 is TGTGCCAGCAGCCGTAACCCACAGGGGAGCGGCGATACGCAGTATTTT. It yields the protein CASSRNPQGSGDTQYF.

This chain uses TRBV30 with TRBJ1-5, with 9 bases aligning to TRBD1. The CDR3 extends over 13 amino acids. V shed 3 bases and J 6 bases; nucleotides not matched to a gene: 3. Germline values: CDR1 GTSNPN, CDR2 SVGIG (reference sequence). CDR3 bases: TGTGCCTGGAGGGGACAGGGTCGTCAGCCCCAGCATTTT. Amino acid sequence: CAWRGQGRQPQHF.

The chain combines TRBV2 with TRBJ1-6; TRBD1 is a possible D gene (6 bases). Per the germline V gene, CDR1 is SNHLY and CDR2 is FYNNEI. V was trimmed by 4 bases and J by 8 bases, leaving 15 bases between them. The CDR3 has 15 amino acids. The CDR3 DNA follows: TGTGCCAGCAGTGGCACACAGGGATCTTATTCACCCCTCCACTTT. Translating gives CASSGTQGSYSPLHF.

The chain has TRBV7-3 and TRBJ2-1; tentatively, D is TRBD2 (7 bases). Trimming took 5 bases from V and 10 from J, leaving 24 bases between them. CDR1 and CDR2 (germline): SGHTA, FQGTGA. The CDR3 is 16 amino acids. The CDR3 DNA sequence: TGTGCCAGCAGCCCCGTGGGAGCGGGAATGGGGGGCGAGCAGTTCTTC. Translated: CASSPVGAGMGGEQFF.

The chain employs TRBV9 and TRBJ2-5, with D maybe TRBD2 (6 bases). Per the germline V gene, CDR1 is SGDLS and CDR2 is YYNGEE. The CDR3 runs to 16 residues. Trimming left V 3 bases short and J 5 bases short, with 20 bases between. The chain's CDR3 is CASSGRDPAGGETQYF. The CDR3 DNA follows: TGTGCCAGCAGCGGTCGGGACCCAGCGGGCGGGGAGACCCAGTACTTC.

This chain connects TRBV6-1 to TRBJ1-5; no definite D call. This CDR3 has 14 residues. Trimming removed 2 bases from V and 7 bases from J, with 12 bases in between. Germline CDR1 reads MNHNS; CDR2 reads SASEGT. The CDR3 sequence is CASSELSGGQPQHF. The CDR3 coding sequence is TGTGCCAGCAGTGAATTGTCGGGAGGACAGCCCCAGCATTTT.

This clone was recorded only once. V is TRBV18 and J is TRBJ2-7, with D possibly being TRBD1 (5 bases). Germline V gives CDR1 KGHSH, CDR2 LQKENI. This CDR3 region has 15 residues. The germline V and J ends were trimmed by 5 bases and 3 bases, with 17 bases remaining between them. As DNA, the CDR3 is TGTGCCAGCTCAGAGGCAGACAGTTCAAACTACGAGCAGTACTTC. Its protein product is CASSEADSSNYEQYF.

This clone was seen just once. Other nucleotide sequences in the sample specify the same CDR3. The chain combines TRBV7-9 with TRBJ2-1, with 7 bases identical to TRBD2. CDR1 is SEHNR, CDR2 FQNEAQ, per germline (reference sequence). V lost 3 bases and J lost 2; bases outside the gene matches: 4. The CDR3 is 15 residues long. This chain's CDR3 is CASSLGGGAYNEQFF. The CDR3 coding sequence is TGTGCCAGCAGCTTGGGTGGGGGGGCCTACAATGAGCAGTTCTTC.

The J gene is TRBJ2-5, the V gene TRBV28, with a weak D call TRBD2 (5 bases). Germline assignment: CDR1 MDHEN and CDR2 SYDVKM. CDR3 length equals 15 residues. V was shortened by 5 bases and J by 2 bases, with 15 bases between the two germline ends. CDR3 nucleotide sequence: TGTGCCAGCAGTCTATTGGGAGATAAACAAGAGACCCAGTACTTC. Translating it yields CASSLLGDKQETQYF.

The J gene is TRBJ1-1, the V gene TRBV5-1; TRBD1 matches 10 bases. This CDR3 is 14 amino acids long. V lost 0 bases to trimming and J lost 4 bases; unmatched junction nucleotides: 0. CDR1 is SGHRS, CDR2 YFSETQ, per germline. The CDR3: CASSLGQGATEAFF. As DNA, the CDR3 is TGCGCCAGCAGCTTGGGACAGGGGGCCACTGAAGCTTTCTTT.

CDR3 region: CASNQMNTEAFF. In nucleotides, the CDR3 is TGTGCCAGTAACCAGATGAACACTGAAGCTTTCTTT. The rearrangement links TRBV19 to TRBJ1-1; D is uncertain. The CDR3 is 12 residues long. Per germline, CDR1 LNHDA and CDR2 SQIVND (reference sequence). Trimming removed 7 bases at V and 0 bases at J, with 6 bases between.

The chain joins TRBV5-6 to TRBJ1-5; 7 bases fit TRBD1. The trim removed 1 base at V and 0 bases at J, leaving 1 base unmatched. The CDR3 runs 15 residues. Germline-derived CDR1 and CDR2 are SGHDT and YYEEEE. CDR3: CASSLTGASNQPQHF. The CDR3 nucleotides read TGTGCCAGCAGCTTGACAGGGGCTAGCAATCAGCCCCAGCATTTT. Using reference TRBV5-6 and TRBJ1-5 for the parts outside the CDR3, the full variable domain is DAGVTQSPTHLIKTRGQQVTLRCSPKSGHDTVSWYQQALGQGPQFIFQYYEEEERQRGNFPDRFSGHQFPNYSSELNVNALLLGDSALYLCASSLTGASNQPQHFGDGTRLSIL.

This chain uses TRBV10-1 with TRBJ1-4; D unresolved. Germline V gene lookup returns CDR1 WNHNN and CDR2 SYGVQD (reference sequence). The CDR3 consists of 15 residues. Trimming stripped 0 bases from V and 8 bases from J, with 13 bases between. CDR3: CASSESTGFGEKLFF. CDR3 nucleotides: TGCGCCAGCAGTGAGTCGACGGGATTTGGGGAAAAACTGTTTTTT.

The chain is built from TRBV19 and TRBJ1-4; D gene uncertain. The CDR3 has 14 residues. CDR1 and CDR2 from the germline V gene are LNHDA and SQIVND (reference sequence). V shed 7 bases and J shed 0 bases, with 9 bases lying between them. CDR3 sequence: CASKSTATNEKLFF. The CDR3 region has the DNA TGTGCCAGTAAGTCTACTGCAACTAATGAAAAACTGTTTTTT.

The genes are TRBV6-1 and TRBJ1-1; TRBD1 agrees at 7 bases. CDR1 is MNHNS, CDR2 SASEGT, per germline. CDR3 size: 15 residues. V lost 4 bases to trimming and J lost 1 base; unmatched junction nucleotides: 6. CDR3 loop: CASSVPGGRNTEAFF. The CDR3 DNA is TGTGCCAGCAGTGTACCAGGGGGAAGGAACACTGAAGCTTTCTTT.

The chain links TRBV5-6 to TRBJ2-1, with D perhaps matching TRBD2 (6 bases). Germline V lookup: CDR1 SGHDT, CDR2 YYEEEE. The CDR3 spans 13 residues. V was pared by 2 bases and J by 7 bases, with 10 bases between. The DNA for the CDR3 is TGTGCCAGCAGCTTCGGGCTAGCGAATGAGCAGTTCTTC. Translating it yields CASSFGLANEQFF.

This chain connects TRBV6-1 to TRBJ1-2; 8 bases agree with TRBD1. The CDR3 is 16 amino acids. The V and J ends lost 0 bases and 4 bases, in that order; junction bases with no gene match: 7. Per the germline V gene, CDR1 is MNHNS and CDR2 is SASEGT. This CDR3 is CASSEARDRGFYGYTF. CDR3 nucleotide sequence: TGTGCCAGCAGTGAAGCGCGAGACAGGGGATTCTATGGCTACACCTTC.

The V and J genes are TRBV6-5 and TRBJ1-6; 8 bases are shared with TRBD1. V lost 5 bases, J lost 8 bases, and 8 bases stayed unmatched. CDR1 and CDR2 from the germline V gene are MNHEY and SVGAGI. The CDR3 covers 15 residues. The CDR3: CASSPTGQGYSPLHF. CDR3 nucleotide sequence: TGTGCCAGCAGTCCCACCGGACAGGGTTATTCACCCCTCCACTTT.

The chain has TRBV7-9 and TRBJ2-1, with TRBD2 matching over 7 bases. Trimming removed 2 bases from V and 3 bases from J; junction bases left unmatched: 7. Germline CDR1 and CDR2: SEHNR and FQNEAQ (reference sequence). The CDR3 totals 16 residues. CDR3 residues: CASSLLVGGDYNEQFF. CDR3 DNA sequence: TGTGCCAGCAGCTTACTTGTGGGGGGGGACTACAATGAGCAGTTCTTC.

The chain combines TRBV28 with TRBJ2-7, with D possibly TRBD1 on 5 matching bases. The CDR3 runs 15 residues. Trimming took off 6 bases at V and 2 bases at J, with 17 bases between the two ends. Germline V gene lookup returns CDR1 MDHEN and CDR2 SYDVKM. Here the CDR3 reads CASRAGGAGPYEQYF. Written as DNA, the CDR3 is TGTGCCAGCAGGGCCGGTGGGGCAGGCCCCTACGAGCAGTACTTC.

The chain links TRBV28 to TRBJ2-3; 7 bases map to TRBD2. Per the germline V gene, CDR1 is MDHEN and CDR2 is SYDVKM. The CDR3 runs 19 residues. With V trimmed by 4 bases and J by 0 bases, 16 bases remained unmatched. DNA for the CDR3: TGTGCCAGCAGTTCGATAGGGATTCGACTAGCCGCTAGCACAGATACGCAGTATTTT. Translated, it gives CASSSIGIRLAASTDTQYF.

V usage is TRBV7-9 and J usage is TRBJ1-1, with TRBD1 matching 7 bases. The length of the CDR3 is 15 residues. After removal of 1 base from V and 7 bases from J, the junction contained 9 bases not matched to a gene. The V gene's germline CDR1 is SEHNR and CDR2 FQNEAQ (reference sequence). CDR3 region: CASSLGSQGKFEAFF. The CDR3 DNA is TGTGCCAGCAGCTTAGGGTCACAGGGGAAGTTTGAAGCTTTCTTT.

V is TRBV10-3 and J is TRBJ2-3; TRBD1 matches at 7 bases. With V trimmed by 6 bases and J by 2 bases, 11 bases remained unmatched. CDR1 and CDR2 (germline): ENHRY, SYGVKD. The CDR3 has 16 amino acids. In DNA form, the CDR3 reads TGTGCCATCAGCCCCTACGGGACAGCCCTCACAGATACGCAGTATTTT. It is translated as CAISPYGTALTDTQYF.

The genes are TRBV30 and TRBJ2-3; D remains unclear. V was shortened by 5 bases and J by 0 bases, with 9 bases between the two germline ends. The CDR3 contains 13 residues. The germline gives CDR1 GTSNPN, CDR2 SVGIG (reference sequence). The CDR3 here is CAWCQTSTDTQYF. The CDR3 DNA follows: TGTGCCTGGTGTCAGACTAGCACAGATACGCAGTATTTT.

The rearrangement joins TRBV9 to TRBJ2-5; TRBD1 aligns across 9 bases. V lost 4 bases, J lost 2 bases, and 6 bases stayed unmatched. The germline V gene has CDR1 SGDLS and CDR2 YYNGEE. The CDR3 has 15 amino acids. CDR3 sequence (DNA): TGTGCCAGCAGCTTCGGGACAGGGCATCAAGAGACCCAGTACTTC. Translating it yields CASSFGTGHQETQYF.